This T cell receptor (beta chain) was sequenced during a study of cytomegalovirus exposure and HLA in healthy donors. As for the study in general: The use of the same platform for the approximately 130 validation repertoires and the 550 to 850 first-cohort repertoires was reported by a later analysis. The study, taken as a whole, reports: Rarity characterized most TCR sequences, yet some public TCRs appeared in many donors. Per published reports, the classifier diagnosed cytomegalovirus status with high specificity and sensitivity. The tendency of first-cohort TCR clusters to co-occur in the 120 or so validation repertoires was identified by a subsequent analysis.

This CDR3 has 13 residues. The germline V gene has CDR1 SNHLY and CDR2 FYNNEI. V was clipped by 7 bases and J by 4 bases, with 14 bases between them. Turning to this clone: As yet, its antigen is unknown.

Profiling relied on immunoSEQ multiplex PCR, and the TCRdb table lists in-frame clones only, not all of them. The table includes 150,000 to 200,000 clones, approximately 89% detected once. The chain has TRBV2 and TRBJ2-7; D unclear. This sequence was found in a man in his late teens or twenties in good health and CMV-seropositive. Sequencing was carried out using PBMCs. The CDR3 spells CASTMAVRYEQYF. The CDR3 DNA reads as TGTGCCAGCACCATGGCTGTACGTTACGAGCAGTACTTC.